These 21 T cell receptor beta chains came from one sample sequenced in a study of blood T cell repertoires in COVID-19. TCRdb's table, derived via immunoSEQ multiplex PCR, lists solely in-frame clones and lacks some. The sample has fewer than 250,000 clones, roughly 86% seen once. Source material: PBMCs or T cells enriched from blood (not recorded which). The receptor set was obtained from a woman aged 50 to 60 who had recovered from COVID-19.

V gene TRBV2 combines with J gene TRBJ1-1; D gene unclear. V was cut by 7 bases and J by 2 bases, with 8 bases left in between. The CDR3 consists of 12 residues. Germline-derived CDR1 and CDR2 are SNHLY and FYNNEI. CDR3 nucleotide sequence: TGTGCCAGCAAGAGGAGAAACACTGAAGCTTTCTTT. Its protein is CASKRRNTEAFF.

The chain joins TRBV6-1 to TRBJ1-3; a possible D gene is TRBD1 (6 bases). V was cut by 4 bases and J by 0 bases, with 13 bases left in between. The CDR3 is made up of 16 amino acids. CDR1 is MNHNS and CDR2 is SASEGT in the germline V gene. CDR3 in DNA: TGTGCCAGCAGTGTGACAGGCCTTAGCTCTGGAAACACCATATATTTT. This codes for CASSVTGLSSGNTIYF.

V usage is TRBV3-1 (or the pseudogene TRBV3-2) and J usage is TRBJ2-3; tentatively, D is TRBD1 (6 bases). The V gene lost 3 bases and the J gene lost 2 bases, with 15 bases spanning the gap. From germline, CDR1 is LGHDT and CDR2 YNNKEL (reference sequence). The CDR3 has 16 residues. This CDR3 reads CASSHAGRGYTDTQYF. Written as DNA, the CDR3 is TGTGCCAGCAGCCACGCAGGCAGGGGTTACACAGATACGCAGTATTTT.

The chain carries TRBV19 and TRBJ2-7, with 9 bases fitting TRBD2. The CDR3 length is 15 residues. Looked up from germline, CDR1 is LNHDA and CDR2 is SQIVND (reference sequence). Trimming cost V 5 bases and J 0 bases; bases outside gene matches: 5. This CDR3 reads CASSRTSGLSYEQYF. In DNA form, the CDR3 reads TGTGCCAGTAGTCGCACTAGCGGGCTCTCCTACGAGCAGTACTTC.

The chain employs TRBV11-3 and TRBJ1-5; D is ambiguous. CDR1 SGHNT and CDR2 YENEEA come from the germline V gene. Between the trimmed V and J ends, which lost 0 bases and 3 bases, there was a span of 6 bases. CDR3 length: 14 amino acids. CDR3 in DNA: TGTGCCAGCAGCTTAGATGGGCCCAATCAGCCCCAGCATTTT. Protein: CASSLDGPNQPQHF.

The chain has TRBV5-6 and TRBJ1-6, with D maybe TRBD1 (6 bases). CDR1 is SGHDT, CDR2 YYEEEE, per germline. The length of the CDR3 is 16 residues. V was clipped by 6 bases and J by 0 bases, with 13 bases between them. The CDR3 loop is CASKDRQSSYNSPLHF. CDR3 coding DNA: TGTGCCAGCAAGGACAGACAGAGCTCCTATAATTCACCCCTCCACTTT.

The CDR3 protein is CASSLAVRLLGARSPLHF. CDR3 nucleotide sequence: TGTGCCAGCAGCCTCGCTGTGCGTTTATTGGGGGCGCGTTCACCCCTCCACTTT. This chain connects TRBV7-2 to TRBJ1-6, with D possibly being TRBD1 (6 bases). Germline CDR1 is SGHTA and CDR2 is FQGNSA. V dropped 5 bases and J dropped 9 bases, with 26 bases sitting between them. The CDR3 contains 18 residues.

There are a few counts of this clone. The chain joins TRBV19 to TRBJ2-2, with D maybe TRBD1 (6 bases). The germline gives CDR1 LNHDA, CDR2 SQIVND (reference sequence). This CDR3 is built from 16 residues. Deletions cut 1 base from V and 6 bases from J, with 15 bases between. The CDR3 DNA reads TGTGCCAGTAGTATAGGAGAGTGGGGGCCGGCCGGGGAGCTGTTTTTT. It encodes CASSIGEWGPAGELFF.

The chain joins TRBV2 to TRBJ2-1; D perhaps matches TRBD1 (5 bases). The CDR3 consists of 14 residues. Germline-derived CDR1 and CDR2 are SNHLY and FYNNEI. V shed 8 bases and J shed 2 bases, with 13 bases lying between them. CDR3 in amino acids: CASLARDAYNEQFF. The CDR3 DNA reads TGTGCCAGCCTCGCCAGGGATGCCTACAATGAGCAGTTCTTC.

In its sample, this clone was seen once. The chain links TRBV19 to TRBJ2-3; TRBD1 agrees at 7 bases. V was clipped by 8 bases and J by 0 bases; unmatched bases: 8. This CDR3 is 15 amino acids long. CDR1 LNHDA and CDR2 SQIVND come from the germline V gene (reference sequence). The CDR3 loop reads CASSKPGGSTDTQYF. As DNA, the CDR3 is TGTGCCAGTTCTAAGCCAGGGGGAAGCACAGATACGCAGTATTTT.

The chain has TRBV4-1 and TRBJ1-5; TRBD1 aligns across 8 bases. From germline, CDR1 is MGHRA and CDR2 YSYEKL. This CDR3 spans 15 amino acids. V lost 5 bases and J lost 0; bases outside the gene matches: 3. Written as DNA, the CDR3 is TGCGCCAGCAGCTATACAGGGGGTAGCAATCAGCCCCAGCATTTT. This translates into CASSYTGGSNQPQHF.

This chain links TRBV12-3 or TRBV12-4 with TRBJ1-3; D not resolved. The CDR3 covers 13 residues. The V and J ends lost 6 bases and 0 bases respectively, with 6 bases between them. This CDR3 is CASRNSSGNTIYF. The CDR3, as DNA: TGTGCCAGCAGAAATAGCTCTGGAAACACCATATATTTT.

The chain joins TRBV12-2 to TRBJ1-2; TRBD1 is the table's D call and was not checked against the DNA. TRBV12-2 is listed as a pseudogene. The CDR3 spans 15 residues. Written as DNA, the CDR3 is TGTGCAAGTCGCTTAGCGGTTATCAGGACAGATGGCTACACCTTC. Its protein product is CASRLAVIRTDGYTF.

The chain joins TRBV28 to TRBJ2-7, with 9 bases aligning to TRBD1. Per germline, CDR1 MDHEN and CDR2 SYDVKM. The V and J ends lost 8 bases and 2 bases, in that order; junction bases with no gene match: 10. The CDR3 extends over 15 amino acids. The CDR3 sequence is CASSVLGQGTYEQYF. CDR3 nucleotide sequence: TGTGCCAGCTCAGTTTTGGGACAGGGAACCTACGAGCAGTACTTC.

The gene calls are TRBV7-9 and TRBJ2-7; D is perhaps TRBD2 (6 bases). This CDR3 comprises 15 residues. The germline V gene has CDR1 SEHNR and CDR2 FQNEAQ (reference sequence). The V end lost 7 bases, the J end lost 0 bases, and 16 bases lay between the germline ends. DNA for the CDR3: TGTGCCAGCACCGCGGAGGCGGGGCTCTCCTACGAGCAGTACTTC. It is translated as CASTAEAGLSYEQYF.

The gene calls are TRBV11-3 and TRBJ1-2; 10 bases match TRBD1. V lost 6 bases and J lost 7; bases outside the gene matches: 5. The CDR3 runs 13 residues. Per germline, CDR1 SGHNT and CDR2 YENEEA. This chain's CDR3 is CASSPGTGVGYTF. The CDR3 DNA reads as TGTGCCAGCAGTCCCGGGACAGGGGTTGGCTACACCTTC. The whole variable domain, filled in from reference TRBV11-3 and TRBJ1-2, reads EAGVVQSPRYKIIEKKQPVAFWCNPISGHNTLYWYLQNLGQGPELLIRYENEEAVDDSQLPKDRFSAERLKGVDSTLKIQPAELGDSAVYLCASSPGTGVGYTFGSGTRLTVV.

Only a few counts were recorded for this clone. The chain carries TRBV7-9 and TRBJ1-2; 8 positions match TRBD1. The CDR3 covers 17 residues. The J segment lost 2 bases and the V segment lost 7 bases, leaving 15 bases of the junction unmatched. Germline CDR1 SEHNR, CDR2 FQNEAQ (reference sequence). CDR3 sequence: CASNKRTGIDPNYGYTF. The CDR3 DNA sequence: TGTGCCAGCAACAAAAGGACAGGGATTGACCCAAACTATGGCTACACCTTC.

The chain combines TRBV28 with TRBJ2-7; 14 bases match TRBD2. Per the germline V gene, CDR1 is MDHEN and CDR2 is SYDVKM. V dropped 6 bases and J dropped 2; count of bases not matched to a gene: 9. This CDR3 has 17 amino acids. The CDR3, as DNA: TGTGCCAGCAGGGGACTAGCGGGAGTCACGATCCCCTACGAGCAGTACTTC. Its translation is CASRGLAGVTIPYEQYF.

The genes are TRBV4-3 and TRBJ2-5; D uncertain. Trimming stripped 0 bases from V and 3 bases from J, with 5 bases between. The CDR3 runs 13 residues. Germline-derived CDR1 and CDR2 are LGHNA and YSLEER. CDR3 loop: CASSQDFEETQYF. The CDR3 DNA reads TGCGCCAGCAGCCAAGATTTCGAAGAGACCCAGTACTTC.

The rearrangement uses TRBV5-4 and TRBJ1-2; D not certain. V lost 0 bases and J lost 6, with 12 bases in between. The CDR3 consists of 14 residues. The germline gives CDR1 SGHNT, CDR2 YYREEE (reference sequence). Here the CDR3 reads CASSLAGAGNGYTF. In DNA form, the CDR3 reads TGTGCCAGCAGCTTGGCAGGCGCCGGGAATGGCTACACCTTC.

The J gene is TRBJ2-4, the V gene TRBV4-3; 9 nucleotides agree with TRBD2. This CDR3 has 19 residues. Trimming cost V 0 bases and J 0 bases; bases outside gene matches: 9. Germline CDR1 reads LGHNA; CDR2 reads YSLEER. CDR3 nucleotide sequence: TGCGCCAGCAGCCAAGAAGTGAGGACTAGCGCACGAGCCAAAAACATTCAGTACTTC. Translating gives CASSQEVRTSARAKNIQYF.